The 25 T cell receptor beta chains listed next were all sequenced from one sample in a study of cytomegalovirus exposure and HLA in healthy donors. Sequencing was performed with immunoSEQ multiplex PCR; in TCRdb, only in-frame clones are kept and a portion is missing. The sample yields 200,000 to 250,000 clones, 75% to 95% seen once. The source material was PBMCs. These TCRs come from a woman aged 18-29 years in good health and CMV-seronegative.

At least ten counts were recorded for this clone. The rearrangement links TRBV5-1 to TRBJ1-1, with D tentatively TRBD1 (6 bases). This CDR3 contains 14 residues. V shed 4 bases and J shed 1 base, with 11 bases lying between them. The germline CDR1 and CDR2 sequences are SGHRS and YFSETQ. DNA for the CDR3: TGCGCCAGCAGCAACGGACAGCCGAACACTGAAGCTTTCTTT. It codes for CASSNGQPNTEAFF.

The chain links TRBV7-2 to TRBJ2-7; possibly TRBD1 for D (8 bases). Germline assignment: CDR1 SGHTA and CDR2 FQGNSA. This CDR3 has 15 residues. Between the trimmed V and J ends, which lost 5 bases and 2 bases, there was a span of 16 bases. As DNA, the CDR3 is TGTGCCAGCAGCAACAGGGGGGGCGTCGCCTACGAGCAGTACTTC. Its protein product is CASSNRGGVAYEQYF.

The chain recombines TRBV10-1 with TRBJ2-7; a weak D match, TRBD1 (6 bases). CDR3 size: 15 residues. Per germline, CDR1 WNHNN and CDR2 SYGVQD (reference sequence). Between the trimmed V and J ends, which lost 0 bases and 5 bases, there was a span of 14 bases. This chain's CDR3 is CASSESGHGFHEQYF. The CDR3 bases are TGCGCCAGCAGTGAGTCGGGACACGGGTTCCACGAGCAGTACTTC.

This clone was detected only once. The chain has TRBV7-8 and TRBJ2-3; D unclear. The ends were cut back, 5 bases at V and 0 bases at J, with 12 bases in the middle. CDR1 is SGHVS and CDR2 is FQNEAQ in the germline V gene. The CDR3 contains 15 residues. CDR3 nucleotide sequence: TGTGCCAGCAGCCGTCGGGTCCAGAGCACAGATACGCAGTATTTT. Protein sequence: CASSRRVQSTDTQYF.

The chain is built from TRBV19 and TRBJ1-2; perhaps TRBD1 as D (6 bases). This CDR3 spans 15 amino acids. V lost 7 bases, J lost 1 base, and 16 bases lay in between. CDR1 is LNHDA and CDR2 is SQIVND in the germline V gene (reference sequence). CDR3 sequence: CASNPGQFFNYGYTF. CDR3 DNA sequence: TGTGCCAGTAACCCCGGACAGTTTTTTAACTATGGCTACACCTTC.

The V gene is TRBV30, the J gene TRBJ1-2; 8 nucleotides line up with TRBD1. This CDR3 has 15 residues. Per germline, CDR1 GTSNPN and CDR2 SVGIG (reference sequence). Unmatched junction bases numbered 10, after V lost 3 bases and J lost 4 bases. CDR3 sequence reads: CAWSPRDRLLYGYTF. CDR3 bases: TGTGCCTGGAGCCCCCGGGACAGGCTCCTCTATGGCTACACCTTC.

This chain links TRBV7-6 with TRBJ2-3; 12 bases fit TRBD2. This CDR3 spans 17 amino acids. Germline values: CDR1 SGHVS, CDR2 FNYEAQ. The ends lost 5 bases at V and 4 bases at J; junction bases unmatched: 10. The CDR3 spells CASSHRLAGVGPDTQYF. CDR3 bases: TGTGCCAGCAGCCACCGACTAGCGGGAGTTGGGCCAGATACGCAGTATTTT.

To note about this clone: A junction boundary mismatches the germline segment, possibly from a read error. This sequence joins TRBV28 and TRBJ1-1; D remains ambiguous. The CDR3 is 15 amino acids. Germline V gene lookup returns CDR1 MDHEN and CDR2 SYDVKM. CDR3 loop: CASSVWTGKNTEAFF. The CDR3 region has the DNA TGTGCCAGCAGTGTATGGACGGGTAAGAACACTGAAGCTTTCTTT.

The chain is built from TRBV19 and TRBJ2-7; the match to TRBD1 covers 7 bases. Trimming removed 4 bases from V and 3 bases from J; junction bases left unmatched: 6. CDR3 length: 14 amino acids. Germline V CDR1 and CDR2: LNHDA, SQIVND (reference sequence). CDR3 nucleotides: TGTGCCAGTAGTAGCCCGGGACAGAGCTACGAGCAGTACTTC. Amino acid sequence: CASSSPGQSYEQYF.

CDR3: CASSSGTDRKAFF. The CDR3 coding sequence is TGTGCCAGCAGCTCCGGGACCGACAGGAAAGCTTTCTTT. This rearrangement joins TRBV7-3 to TRBJ1-1; possibly TRBD1 for D (6 bases). V was shortened by 4 bases and J by 9 bases, with 15 bases between the two germline ends. Germline-derived CDR1 and CDR2 are SGHTA and FQGTGA. There are 13 residues in the CDR3.

The chain carries TRBV30 and TRBJ2-2; a weak D match, TRBD2 (7 bases). The V end lost 2 bases, the J end lost 4 bases, and 11 bases lay between the germline ends. The CDR3 extends over 14 amino acids. The germline gives CDR1 GTSNPN, CDR2 SVGIG (reference sequence). The CDR3 DNA reads TGTGCCTGGAGTAGGGGGGAGGGCACCGGGGAGCTGTTTTTT. Residues: CAWSRGEGTGELFF. Drawing the rest from reference TRBV30 and TRBJ2-2, the complete variable domain is SQTIHQWPATLVQPVGSPLSLECTVEGTSNPNLYWYRQAAGRGLQLLFYSVGIGQISSEVPQNLSASRPQDRQFILSSKKLLLSDSGFYLCAWSRGEGTGELFFGEGSRLTVL.

A remark on this clone: The same CDR3 is also encoded by other DNA sequences in this sample. The chain uses TRBV6-1 and TRBJ1-1, with a possible D match to TRBD1 (5 bases). The CDR3 is made up of 13 amino acids. CDR1 and CDR2 from the germline V gene are MNHNS and SASEGT. Trimming removed 5 bases at V and 1 base at J, with 8 bases between. The CDR3 DNA follows: TGTGCCAGCAGTCCAACAGGGAACACTGAAGCTTTCTTT. Translating it yields CASSPTGNTEAFF.

As for this clone: Other nucleotide sequences in the sample specify the same CDR3. J is TRBJ1-5 and V is TRBV4-1; D gene uncertain. Trimming pared 0 bases from V and 7 bases from J, leaving 4 bases between. This CDR3 region has 12 residues. From germline, CDR1 is MGHRA and CDR2 YSYEKL. The CDR3: CASSQDGQPQHF. DNA of the CDR3: TGCGCCAGCAGCCAAGACGGGCAGCCCCAGCATTTT.

The sample holds one count of this clone. This chain links TRBV5-1 with TRBJ2-7; the match to TRBD1 covers 10 bases. V shed 6 bases, J shed 3 bases, and the junction held 3 bases outside the gene matches. The CDR3 contains 13 residues. CDR1 and CDR2 (germline): SGHRS, YFSETQ. Here the CDR3 DNA reads TGCGCCAGCACCGGGACAGGGGTCTACGAGCAGTACTTC. It encodes CASTGTGVYEQYF.

This chain links TRBV5-1 with TRBJ1-1, with D possibly being TRBD1 (5 bases). The CDR3 runs to 14 residues. Germline lookup yields CDR1 SGHRS and CDR2 YFSETQ. With 1 base removed from V and 8 bases from J, the gap between germline ends came to 15 bases. The CDR3 loop reads CASSLYSQSGEAFF. CDR3 coding DNA: TGCGCCAGCAGCTTGTACTCACAATCAGGGGAAGCTTTCTTT.

V usage is TRBV5-1 and J usage is TRBJ2-2; D is perhaps TRBD2 (6 bases). Germline CDR1 is SGHRS and CDR2 is YFSETQ. This CDR3 is 16 amino acids long. V lost 6 bases to trimming and J lost 3 bases, with 18 bases between them. The CDR3 loop is CASIGGVSTDTGELFF. CDR3 nucleotides: TGCGCCAGCATAGGAGGGGTCAGCACGGACACCGGGGAGCTGTTTTTT. The complete variable domain, with remaining parts taken from reference TRBV5-1 and TRBJ2-2, reads KAGVTQTPRYLIKTRGQQVTLSCSPISGHRSVSWYQQTPGQGLQFLFEYFSETQRNKGNFPGRFSGRQFSNSRSEMNVSTLELGDSALYLCASIGGVSTDTGELFFGEGSRLTVL.

The sample holds one count of this clone. The rearrangement joins TRBV6-6 to TRBJ2-7; tentatively, D is TRBD1 (5 bases). CDR1 is MNHNY, CDR2 SVGAGI, per germline (reference sequence). V lost 4 bases and J 4 bases, leaving 14 bases between the germline ends. The CDR3 has 14 residues. In nucleotides, the CDR3 is TGTGCCAGCAGTTTTGACAGAACACTATACGAGCAGTACTTC. It encodes CASSFDRTLYEQYF.

The J gene is TRBJ2-3, the V gene TRBV10-2, with D unclear. This CDR3 comprises 14 residues. V lost 0 bases and J lost 2, with 6 bases in between. The germline V gene encodes CDR1 WSHSY and CDR2 SAAADI. CDR3 sequence (DNA): TGCGCCAGCAGTGAGTCTACTAACACAGATACGCAGTATTTT. Protein: CASSESTNTDTQYF.

The chain couples TRBV7-3 to TRBJ1-1; D is possibly TRBD1 (6 bases). The CDR3 is 16 amino acids. Germline assignment: CDR1 SGHTA and CDR2 FQGTGA. V lost 5 bases to trimming and J lost 2 bases, with 18 bases between them. CDR3: CASSPSSGGPNTEAFF. CDR3 in DNA: TGTGCCAGCAGCCCCTCAAGCGGGGGGCCTAACACTGAAGCTTTCTTT.

V and J are TRBV29-1 and TRBJ2-1; TRBD1 aligns across 8 bases. The CDR3 covers 14 residues. CDR1 and CDR2 (germline): SQVTM, ANQGSEA. V dropped 7 bases and J dropped 9; count of bases not matched to a gene: 14. This CDR3 reads CSAPPDRVGGEQFF. The CDR3 nucleotides are TGCAGCGCTCCCCCGGACAGGGTGGGTGGTGAGCAGTTCTTC.

The J gene is TRBJ2-7, the V gene TRBV5-6; D may be TRBD2 (6 bases). Germline CDR1 and CDR2: SGHDT and YYEEEE. The CDR3 sequence is 16 residues long. The ends were cut back, 4 bases at V and 1 base at J, with 18 bases in the middle. The CDR3 nucleotides read TGTGCCAGCAGCGGGATTTTAGCGGAACATTCCTACGAGCAGTACTTC. This encodes CASSGILAEHSYEQYF.

The V and J genes are TRBV5-6 and TRBJ1-3; D gene ambiguous. CDR3 size: 14 residues. V lost 1 base and J lost 4, with 9 bases in between. Germline values: CDR1 SGHDT, CDR2 YYEEEE. CDR3 nucleotide sequence: TGTGCCAGCAGCTTGCGGGGATCGGGAAACACCATATATTTT. Translation: CASSLRGSGNTIYF. Supplemented by reference TRBV5-6 and TRBJ1-3, the full variable domain reads DAGVTQSPTHLIKTRGQQVTLRCSPKSGHDTVSWYQQALGQGPQFIFQYYEEEERQRGNFPDRFSGHQFPNYSSELNVNALLLGDSALYLCASSLRGSGNTIYFGEGSWLTVV.

The J gene is TRBJ1-1, the V gene TRBV28; D possibly corresponds to TRBD1 (5 bases). V was trimmed by 3 bases and J by 4 bases, leaving 9 bases between them. CDR1 and CDR2 (germline): MDHEN, SYDVKM. The CDR3 length is 13 residues. The CDR3 protein is CASSFGRGTEAFF. The CDR3 DNA sequence: TGTGCCAGCAGTTTTGGGAGGGGCACTGAAGCTTTCTTT.

CDR3 loop: CASSPSSGSTDTQYF. CDR3 sequence (DNA): TGTGCCAGCAGCCCGTCTAGCGGGAGCACAGATACGCAGTATTTT. The V call is TRBV7-3, the J call TRBJ2-3, with 8 bases fitting TRBD2. V gave up 5 bases and J gave up 0 bases; unmatched junction bases: 4. This CDR3 region has 15 residues. In germline, CDR1 is SGHTA, CDR2 FQGTGA.

The DNA for the CDR3 is TGTGCCAGCAGCCCCCGTCCAGGCACTGAAGCTTTCTTT. This gives the protein CASSPRPGTEAFF. The chain employs TRBV7-9 and TRBJ1-1, with unresolved D. Looked up from germline, CDR1 is SEHNR and CDR2 is FQNEAQ (reference sequence). The CDR3 runs 13 residues. V was shortened by 5 bases and J by 4 bases, with 11 bases between the two germline ends.